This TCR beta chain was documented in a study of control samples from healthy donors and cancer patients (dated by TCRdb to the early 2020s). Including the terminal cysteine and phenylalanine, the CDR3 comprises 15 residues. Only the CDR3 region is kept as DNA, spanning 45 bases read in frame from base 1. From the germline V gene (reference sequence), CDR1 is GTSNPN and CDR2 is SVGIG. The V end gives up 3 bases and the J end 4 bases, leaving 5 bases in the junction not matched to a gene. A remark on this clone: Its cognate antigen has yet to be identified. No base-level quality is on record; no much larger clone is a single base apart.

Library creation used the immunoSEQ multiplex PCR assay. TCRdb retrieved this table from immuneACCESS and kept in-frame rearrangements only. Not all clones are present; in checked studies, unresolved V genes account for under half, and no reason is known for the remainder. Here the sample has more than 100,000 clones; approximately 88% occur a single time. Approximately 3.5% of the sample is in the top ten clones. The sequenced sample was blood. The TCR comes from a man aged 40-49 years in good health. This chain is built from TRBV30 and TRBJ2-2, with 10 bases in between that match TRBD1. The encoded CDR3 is CAWRGTGASTGELFF. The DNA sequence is TGTGCCTGGAGGGGGACAGGGGCCTCCACCGGGGAGCTGTTTTTT.